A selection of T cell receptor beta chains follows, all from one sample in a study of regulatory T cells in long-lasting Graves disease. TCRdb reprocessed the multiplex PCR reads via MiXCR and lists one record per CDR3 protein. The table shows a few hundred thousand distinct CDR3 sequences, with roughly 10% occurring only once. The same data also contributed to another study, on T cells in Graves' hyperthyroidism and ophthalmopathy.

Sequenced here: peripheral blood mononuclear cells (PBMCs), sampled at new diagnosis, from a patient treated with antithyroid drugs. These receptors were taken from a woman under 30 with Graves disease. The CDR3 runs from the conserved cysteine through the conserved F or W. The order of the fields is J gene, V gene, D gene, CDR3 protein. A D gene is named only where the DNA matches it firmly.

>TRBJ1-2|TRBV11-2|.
CASSTPRDGTFYGYTF
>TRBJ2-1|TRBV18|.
CASSPTGIYNEQFF
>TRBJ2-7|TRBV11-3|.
CASSLGPDSYEQYF
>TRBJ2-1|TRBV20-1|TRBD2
CSARDSSGLAGGYDEQFF
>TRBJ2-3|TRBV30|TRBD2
CAGGLAGVTASTDTQYF
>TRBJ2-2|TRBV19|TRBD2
CASSMAGGRTGELFF
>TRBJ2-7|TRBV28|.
CASSFQGGTYEQYF
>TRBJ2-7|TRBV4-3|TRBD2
CASSQDWTSGRQSEQYF
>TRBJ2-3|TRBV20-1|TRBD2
CSAPLAGTPDTQYF
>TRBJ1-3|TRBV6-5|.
CASSYRPGNTIYF
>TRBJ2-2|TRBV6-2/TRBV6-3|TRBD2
CASSSRLAPGELFF
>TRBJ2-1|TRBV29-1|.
CSLRRSSYNEQFF
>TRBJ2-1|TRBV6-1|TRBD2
CASSHPGLAGDNEQFF
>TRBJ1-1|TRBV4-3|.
CASSHRAVQPGTFF
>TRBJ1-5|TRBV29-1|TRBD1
CSVSGQGYSQPQHF
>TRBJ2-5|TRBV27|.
CASSLRVQETQYF
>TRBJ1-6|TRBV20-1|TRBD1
CSAKLTGGYSPLHF
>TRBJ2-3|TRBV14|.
CASSYSKGSPQYF
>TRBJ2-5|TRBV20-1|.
CSARDSWRRRLGTQYF
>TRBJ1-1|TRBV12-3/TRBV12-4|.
CASSQRTGMNTEAFF
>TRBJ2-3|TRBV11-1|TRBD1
CASSLQGQAVVTDTQYF
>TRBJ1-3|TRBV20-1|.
CGALSTPGNTIYF
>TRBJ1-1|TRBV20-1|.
CSAGTEWDEAFF
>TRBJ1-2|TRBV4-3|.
CASSQPDSANGYTF
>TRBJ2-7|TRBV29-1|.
CSVRRGYEQYF
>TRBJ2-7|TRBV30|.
CAWGSDSDSTYEQYF